Listed below are T cell receptor beta chains from one sample, sequenced in a study of cytomegalovirus exposure and HLA in healthy donors. The repertoire was sequenced with immunoSEQ multiplex PCR; TCRdb's copy has only in-frame clones and lacks some. The data show some 150,000 clones, around four fifths seen once. The source material was PBMCs. Receptors originate from a female donor in good health and CMV-seronegative. CDR3s include the opening cysteine and the closing phenylalanine or tryptophan. Each record gives: J gene, CDR3 length, V gene, clone size, D gene, CDR3 protein, CDR3 DNA. D genes are given only for firm matches. Clone size, where shown, is once, few, many, or a class for clones that have expanded.

TRBJ1-1,15,TRBV28,once,TRBD1,CASSRLGTGNTEAFF,TGTGCCAGCAGTCGTCTCGGGACAGGGAACACTGAAGCTTTCTTT
TRBJ2-2,16,TRBV2,NA,NA,CASSELGRVDPGELFF,TGTGCCAGCAGTGAACTTGGTCGAGTCGATCCCGGGGAGCTGTTTTTT
TRBJ1-4,14,TRBV5-1,NA,NA,CASSPGAGGEKLFF,TGCGCCAGCAGCCCGGGGGCGGGGGGCGAAAAACTGTTTTTT
TRBJ1-1,13,TRBV19,NA,NA,CASSQQMNTEAFF,TGTGCCAGTAGCCAACAGATGAACACTGAAGCTTTCTTT
TRBJ2-6,14,TRBV11-3,NA,NA,CASSLVLGANVLTF,TGTGCCAGCAGCCTCGTCCTCGGGGCCAACGTCCTGACTTTC
TRBJ1-5,13,TRBV30,NA,NA,CAWSVQGNQPQHF,TGTGCCTGGAGTGTACAAGGCAATCAGCCCCAGCATTTT
TRBJ1-5,14,TRBV10-3,NA,NA,CAISEQDSDQPQHF,TGTGCCATCAGTGAGCAGGACAGCGATCAGCCCCAGCATTTT
TRBJ1-5,21,TRBV19,few,TRBD1,CASSTRPFDRESRNSNQPQHF,TGTGCCAGTAGTACCCGACCCTTTGACAGGGAGAGCCGTAATAGCAATCAGCCCCAGCATTTT
TRBJ1-2,14,TRBV4-3,NA,TRBD1,CASSQGDRDYGYTF,TGCGCCAGCAGCCAAGGGGACAGGGACTATGGCTACACCTTC
TRBJ1-5,15,TRBV5-1,NA,TRBD1,CASSPGQASNQPQHF,TGCGCCAGCAGCCCGGGACAGGCTAGCAATCAGCCCCAGCATTTT
TRBJ2-3,12,TRBV4-1,NA,NA,CASSQELNTQYF,TGCGCCAGCAGCCAAGAACTAAATACGCAGTATTTT
TRBJ1-2,17,TRBV7-8,NA,NA,CASSLGIRQVANYGYTF,TGTGCCAGCAGCTTAGGAATCCGGCAGGTAGCTAACTATGGCTACACCTTC
TRBJ1-1,15,TRBV6-5,NA,NA,CASSTVLDRTTEAFF,TGTGCCAGCAGTACCGTCTTAGACAGGACCACTGAAGCTTTCTTT
TRBJ2-1,15,TRBV25-1,NA,TRBD1,CASSDYRGRYNEQFF,TGTGCCAGCAGTGATTACAGGGGTAGGTACAATGAGCAGTTCTTC
TRBJ2-3,13,TRBV29-1,NA,TRBD1,CSVAGQGVHTQYF,TGCAGCGTGGCGGGACAGGGGGTCCATACGCAGTATTTT
TRBJ2-7,14,TRBV7-2,NA,TRBD1,CASSSSGTGYEQYF,TGTGCCAGCAGCTCCTCCGGGACAGGGTACGAGCAGTACTTC
TRBJ2-7,14,TRBV28,NA,TRBD1,CASSSGDRPYEQYF,TGTGCCAGCAGTTCCGGGGACAGGCCGTACGAGCAGTACTTC
TRBJ2-7,13,TRBV5-1,NA,NA,CASSPDTSYEQYF,TGCGCCAGCAGCCCGGACACCTCCTACGAGCAGTACTTC
TRBJ1-3,14,TRBV6-4,NA,NA,CASSEGASGNTIYF,TGTGCCAGCAGTGAGGGGGCAAGTGGAAACACCATATATTTT
TRBJ1-6,15,TRBV4-3,NA,NA,CASSQRGPGDSPLHF,TGCGCCAGCAGCCAGAGAGGGCCAGGGGATTCACCCCTCCACTTT
TRBJ2-1,17,TRBV15,NA,TRBD2,CATSRAPGTSSYNEQFF,TGTGCCACCAGCAGAGCCCCGGGGACTAGCTCCTACAATGAGCAGTTCTTC
TRBJ2-1,16,TRBV7-3,NA,TRBD2,CASSPGLAGRGDEQFF,TGTGCCAGCAGCCCGGGACTAGCCGGAAGGGGGGATGAGCAGTTCTTC
TRBJ1-1,13,TRBV28,NA,NA,CASSPGGRTEAFF,TGTGCCAGCAGTCCAGGAGGAAGGACTGAAGCTTTCTTT
TRBJ2-2,17,TRBV28,NA,NA,CASNGESVWSNTGELFF,TGTGCCAGCAATGGTGAGAGCGTGTGGTCCAACACCGGGGAGCTGTTTTTT
TRBJ1-5,14,TRBV6-5,NA,NA,CASRSGTSNQPQHF,TGTGCCAGCAGGTCCGGGACAAGCAATCAGCCCCAGCATTTT
TRBJ2-7,13,TRBV9,NA,TRBD2,CASSSGTSGTPNF,TGTGCCAGCAGCTCCGGGACTAGCGGGACCCCTAACTTC
TRBJ1-1,16,TRBV12-5,NA,NA,CASGATHLGRNTEAFF,TGTGCTAGTGGAGCAACCCACCTGGGGCGCAACACTGAAGCTTTCTTT
TRBJ2-3,17,TRBV9,few,NA,CASSVAPTGKGTDTQYF,TGTGCCAGCAGCGTAGCCCCGACAGGAAAGGGAACAGATACGCAGTATTTT
TRBJ2-7,15,TRBV7-3,NA,TRBD2,CASSYSGGSSYEQYF,TGTGCCAGCAGCTACAGCGGGGGAAGCTCCTACGAGCAGTACTTC
TRBJ2-7,13,TRBV28,NA,NA,CASSLRQTYEQYF,TGTGCCAGCAGTTTGAGGCAGACCTACGAGCAGTACTTC
TRBJ1-2,12,TRBV5-1,NA,NA,CASSLDSYGYTF,TGCGCCAGCAGCTTGGACTCCTATGGCTACACCTTC
TRBJ1-1,14,TRBV6-5,once,NA,CASSYGNENTEAFF,TGTGCCAGCAGTTACGGCAACGAGAACACTGAAGCTTTCTTT
TRBJ2-7,17,TRBV18,NA,TRBD1,CASSPDLPRTGFNEQYF,TGTGCCAGCTCACCAGATCTTCCTCGGACAGGGTTCAACGAGCAGTACTTC
TRBJ1-4,14,TRBV2,few,TRBD1,CASRTTGRNEKLFF,TGTGCCAGCAGGACGACAGGGCGTAATGAAAAACTGTTTTTT
TRBJ2-7,16,TRBV6-5,NA,TRBD1,CASSYSGTGGSYEQYF,TGTGCCAGCAGTTACTCGGGGACAGGGGGGTCTTACGAGCAGTACTTC
TRBJ2-3,17,TRBV28,NA,TRBD2,CASSLVFSGTSTDTQYF,TGTGCCAGCAGTTTAGTTTTTAGCGGGACAAGCACAGATACGCAGTATTTT
TRBJ1-2,12,TRBV10-3,NA,NA,CAISVEYYGYTF,TGTGCCATTTCAGTGGAGTACTATGGCTACACCTTC
TRBJ2-5,13,TRBV11-2,NA,NA,CASSSGLEETQYF,TGTGCCAGCAGCTCGGGACTCGAAGAGACCCAGTACTTC
TRBJ2-7,15,TRBV19,NA,TRBD2,CASSPQPGGGHEQYF,TGTGCCAGTAGTCCCCAACCGGGGGGGGGACACGAGCAGTACTTC
TRBJ2-7,15,TRBV5-4,NA,TRBD2,CASSPSGVSSYEQYF,TGTGCCAGCAGCCCTAGCGGGGTTAGCTCCTACGAGCAGTACTTC
TRBJ1-1,15,TRBV5-1,NA,NA,CASSLSQGRIVEAFF,TGCGCCAGCAGCTTGAGTCAGGGGCGAATTGTTGAAGCTTTCTTT
TRBJ2-3,14,TRBV19,NA,TRBD2,CASSWGGDGDTQYF,TGTGCCAGTAGCTGGGGGGGAGACGGGGATACGCAGTATTTT
TRBJ1-2,16,TRBV14,NA,NA,CASSQEWAGAAYGYTF,TGTGCCAGCAGCCAAGAGTGGGCAGGGGCGGCCTATGGCTACACCTTC
TRBJ1-6,13,TRBV19,NA,NA,CASSPGFNSPLHF,TGTGCCAGTAGCCCGGGGTTTAATTCACCCCTCCACTTT
TRBJ1-3,13,TRBV2,NA,TRBD1,CASVYRQGNTIYF,TGTGCCAGCGTCTACCGACAGGGGAACACCATATATTTT
TRBJ2-1,12,TRBV7-3,NA,NA,CASSLYYNEQFF,TGTGCCAGCAGCTTATACTACAATGAGCAGTTCTTC
TRBJ1-2,16,TRBV11-2,NA,TRBD1,CASSRQPGQGTDGYTF,TGTGCCAGCAGCCGCCAACCGGGACAGGGGACGGATGGCTACACCTTC
TRBJ2-3,15,TRBV5-1,NA,TRBD1,CASRSGQGGTDTQYF,TGCGCCAGCAGATCGGGACAGGGAGGCACAGATACGCAGTATTTT
TRBJ1-6,16,TRBV5-8,NA,NA,CASSLEGPAPNSPLHF,TGTGCCAGCAGCTTGGAGGGGCCAGCCCCTAATTCACCCCTCCACTTT
TRBJ2-1,14,TRBV6-1,NA,TRBD1,CAGGRDRGPYEQFF,TGTGCCGGGGGAAGGGACAGGGGGCCTTATGAGCAGTTCTTC
TRBJ1-4,13,TRBV25-1,NA,NA,CASRQAANEKLFF,TGTGCCAGCCGACAGGCTGCTAATGAAAAACTGTTTTTT
TRBJ1-4,15,TRBV28,NA,NA,CASSPQGGLNEKLFF,TGTGCCAGCAGTCCCCAGGGAGGGCTTAATGAAAAACTGTTTTTT
TRBJ1-6,12,TRBV28,few,NA,CASSFRNSPLHF,TGTGCCAGCAGTTTCCGTAATTCACCCCTCCACTTT